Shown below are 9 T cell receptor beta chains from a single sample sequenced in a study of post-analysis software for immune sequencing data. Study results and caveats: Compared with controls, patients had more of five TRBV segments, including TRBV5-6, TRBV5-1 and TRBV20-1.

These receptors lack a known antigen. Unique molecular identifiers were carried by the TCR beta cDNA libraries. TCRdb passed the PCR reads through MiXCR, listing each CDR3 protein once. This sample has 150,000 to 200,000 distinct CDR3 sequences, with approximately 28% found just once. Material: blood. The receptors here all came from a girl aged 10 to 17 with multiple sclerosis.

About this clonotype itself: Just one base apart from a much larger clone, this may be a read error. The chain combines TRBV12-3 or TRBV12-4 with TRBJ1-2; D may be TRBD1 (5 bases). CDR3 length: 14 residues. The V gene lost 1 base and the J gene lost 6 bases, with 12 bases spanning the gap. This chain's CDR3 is CASSLVTRVNGYTF. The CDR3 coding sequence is TGTGCCAGCAGTTTAGTAACCAGGGTGAATGGCTACACCTTC.

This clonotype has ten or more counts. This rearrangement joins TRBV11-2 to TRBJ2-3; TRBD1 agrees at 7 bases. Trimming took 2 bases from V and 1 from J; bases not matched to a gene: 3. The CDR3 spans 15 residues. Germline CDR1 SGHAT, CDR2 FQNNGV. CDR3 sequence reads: CASSLYTGGTDTQYF. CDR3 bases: TGTGCCAGCAGCTTATATACAGGGGGCACAGATACGCAGTATTTT.

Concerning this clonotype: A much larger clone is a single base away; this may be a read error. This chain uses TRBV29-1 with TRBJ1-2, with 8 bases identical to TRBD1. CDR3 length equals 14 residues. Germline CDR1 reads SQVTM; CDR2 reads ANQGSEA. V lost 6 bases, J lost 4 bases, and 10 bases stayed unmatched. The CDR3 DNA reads TGCAGCGTCGGTGGACAGGGCCCACCCTATGGCTACACCTTC. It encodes CSVGGQGPPYGYTF.

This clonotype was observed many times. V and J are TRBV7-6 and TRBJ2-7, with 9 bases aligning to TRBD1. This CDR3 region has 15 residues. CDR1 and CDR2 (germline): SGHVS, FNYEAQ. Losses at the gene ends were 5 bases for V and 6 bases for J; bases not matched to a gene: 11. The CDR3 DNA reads TGTGCCAGCAGCATGAGACAGGGGGAAAGACTCGAGCAGTACTTC. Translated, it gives CASSMRQGERLEQYF.

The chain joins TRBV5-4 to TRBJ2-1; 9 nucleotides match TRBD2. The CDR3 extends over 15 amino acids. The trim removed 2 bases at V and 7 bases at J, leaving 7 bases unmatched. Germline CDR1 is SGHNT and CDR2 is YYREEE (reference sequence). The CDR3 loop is CASSFLTSGGNEQFF. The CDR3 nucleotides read TGTGCCAGCAGCTTTTTGACTAGCGGTGGAAATGAGCAGTTCTTC.

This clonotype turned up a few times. CDR3: CASSWTTNTGELFF. The CDR3 coding sequence is TGCGCCAGCAGCTGGACTACTAACACCGGGGAGCTGTTTTTT. The rearrangement uses TRBV5-1 and TRBJ2-2, with D perhaps matching TRBD2 (6 bases). Trimming took 3 bases from V and 2 from J, leaving 8 bases between them. The CDR3 covers 14 residues. From germline, CDR1 is SGHRS and CDR2 YFSETQ.

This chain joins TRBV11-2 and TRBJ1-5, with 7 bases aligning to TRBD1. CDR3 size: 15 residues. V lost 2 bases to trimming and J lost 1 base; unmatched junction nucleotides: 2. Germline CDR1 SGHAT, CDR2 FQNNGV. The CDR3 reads CASSLTGQSNQPQHF. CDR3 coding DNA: TGTGCCAGCAGCTTAACGGGACAGAGCAATCAGCCCCAGCATTTT.

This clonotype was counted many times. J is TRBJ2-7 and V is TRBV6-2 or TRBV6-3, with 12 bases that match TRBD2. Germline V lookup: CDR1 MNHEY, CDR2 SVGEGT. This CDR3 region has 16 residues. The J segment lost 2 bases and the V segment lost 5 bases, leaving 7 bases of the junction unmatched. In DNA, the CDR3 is TGTGCCAGCAGTCCAAAACCTAGCGGGAGGGCCTACGAGCAGTACTTC. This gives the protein CASSPKPSGRAYEQYF.

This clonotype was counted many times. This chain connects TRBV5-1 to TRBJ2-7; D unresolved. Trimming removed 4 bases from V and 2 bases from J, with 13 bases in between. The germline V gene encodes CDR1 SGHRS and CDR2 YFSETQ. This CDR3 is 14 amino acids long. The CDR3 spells CASSITDPAYEQYF. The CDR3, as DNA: TGCGCCAGCAGCATAACGGACCCCGCCTACGAGCAGTACTTC.